This entry lists 13 T cell receptor beta chains sequenced from one sample in a study of control samples from healthy donors and cancer patients. Generated by immunoSEQ multiplex PCR, the TCRdb table keeps only in-frame clones and is missing some. The sample consists of 96,000 or so clones, just over 90% of them appearing once. Sequencing was performed on blood. These receptors originate from a man aged 18 to 30 in good health.

This chain uses TRBV7-9 with TRBJ1-2, with no clear D. Looked up from germline, CDR1 is SEHNR and CDR2 is FQNEAQ (reference sequence). The CDR3 is 15 residues long. With 8 bases removed from V and 0 bases from J, the gap between germline ends came to 16 bases. The CDR3 region is CASSPGPYTNYGYTF. In nucleotides, the CDR3 is TGTGCCAGCTCCCCCGGGCCCTACACTAACTATGGCTACACCTTC.

V gene TRBV27 combines with J gene TRBJ1-6; D call uncertain. Germline CDR1 MNHEY, CDR2 SMNVEV (reference sequence). This CDR3 spans 13 amino acids. Trimming left V 0 bases short and J 8 bases short, with 5 bases between. CDR3 bases: TGTGCCAGCAGTTTATCGCCCTATTCACCCCTCCACTTT. Protein sequence: CASSLSPYSPLHF.

The chain recombines TRBV19 with TRBJ1-1; maybe TRBD1 (5 bases). Trimming stripped 7 bases from V and 5 bases from J, with 17 bases between. Per germline, CDR1 LNHDA and CDR2 SQIVND (reference sequence). This CDR3 contains 14 residues. The CDR3 DNA reads as TGTGCCAGTACCGAAGAGGGGCTGGGGACTGAAGCTTTCTTT. This gives the protein CASTEEGLGTEAFF. The variable domain in full, with the rest retrieved from reference TRBV19 and TRBJ1-1, is DGGITQSPKYLFRKEGQNVTLSCEQNLNHDAMYWYRQDPGQGLRLIYYSQIVNDFQKGDIAEGYSVSREKKESFPLTVTSAQKNPTAFYLCASTEEGLGTEAFFGQGTRLTVV.

The chain combines TRBV6-1 with TRBJ1-4; 12 bases agree with TRBD1. Germline V CDR1 and CDR2: MNHNS, SASEGT. After removal of 4 bases from V and 7 bases from J, the junction contained 13 bases not matched to a gene. This CDR3 spans 18 amino acids. The CDR3 nucleotides are TGTGCCAGCAGTGCGCCGGGACAGGGGGCGTTCGACGCTGAAAAACTGTTTTTT. It specifies CASSAPGQGAFDAEKLFF.

The CDR3 here is CSASFRTGGKGELFF. In DNA form, the CDR3 reads TGCAGTGCTAGTTTTCGGACAGGGGGGAAGGGGGAGCTGTTTTTT. The rearrangement joins TRBV20-1 to TRBJ2-2, with 10 bases matching TRBD1. Trimming took 3 bases from V and 8 from J; bases not matched to a gene: 9. The CDR3 has 15 residues. Germline V lookup: CDR1 DFQATT, CDR2 SNEGSKA (reference sequence).

The V gene is TRBV5-8, the J gene TRBJ2-1; D is perhaps TRBD2 (6 bases). Germline CDR1 reads SGHTS; CDR2 reads YDEGEE. The V end lost 0 bases, the J end lost 8 bases, and 12 bases lay between the germline ends. The length of the CDR3 is 14 residues. The CDR3 DNA reads TGTGCCAGCAGCTTGGGTGAAGGGGAGGATGAGCAGTTCTTC. This sequence encodes CASSLGEGEDEQFF.

Only one count was recorded for this clone. The genes are TRBV5-1 and TRBJ1-2; 7 bases are shared with TRBD1. V was clipped by 4 bases and J by 6 bases; unmatched bases: 6. Germline CDR1 is SGHRS and CDR2 is YFSETQ. The length of the CDR3 is 13 residues. The CDR3 here is CASSDPTGNGYTF. CDR3 nucleotides: TGCGCCAGCAGCGACCCGACAGGGAATGGCTACACCTTC.

This chain connects TRBV4-3 to TRBJ2-1; TRBD2 matches at 14 bases. The CDR3 has 17 residues. The germline CDR1 and CDR2 sequences are LGHNA and YSLEER. The trim removed 4 bases at V and 3 bases at J, leaving 5 bases unmatched. CDR3 coding DNA: TGCGCCAGCAGCCCCAGACTAGCGGGAGGGTTCTACAATGAGCAGTTCTTC. Translating it yields CASSPRLAGGFYNEQFF.

This clone showed up just once. The V call is TRBV19, the J call TRBJ1-1; D remains unclear. This CDR3 contains 13 residues. Trimming pared 4 bases from V and 5 bases from J, leaving 11 bases between. Looked up from germline, CDR1 is LNHDA and CDR2 is SQIVND (reference sequence). For the CDR3, the DNA is TGTGCCAGTAGTAGCCGCCACAGAACTGAAGCTTTCTTT. Residues: CASSSRHRTEAFF.

The V gene is TRBV4-3, the J gene TRBJ1-2; D is uncertain. The CDR3 totals 14 residues. Trimming cost V 0 bases and J 0 bases, with 5 bases left between them. Germline V gives CDR1 LGHNA, CDR2 YSLEER. CDR3 sequence: CASSQDGSNYGYTF. CDR3 coding DNA: TGCGCCAGCAGCCAAGACGGGTCTAACTATGGCTACACCTTC.

As to this clone: An end of the junction differs from the germline gene, which may be a read error. The chain couples TRBV6-5 to TRBJ1-5; D call uncertain. The CDR3 runs 12 residues. CDR1 and CDR2 (germline): MNHEY, SVGAGI. As DNA, the CDR3 is TGTGCCAGCAGTGACTCGGGTTTGCCCCAGCATTTT. Amino acid sequence: CASSDSGLPQHF.

The CDR3 DNA follows: TGTGCCAGCAGTGTACAACCGATGGGGCAAGAGACCCAGTACTTC. Its translation is CASSVQPMGQETQYF. The J gene is TRBJ2-5, the V gene TRBV25-1; D is ambiguous. Germline V gives CDR1 MGHDK, CDR2 SYGVNS. With 4 bases removed from V and 2 bases from J, the gap between germline ends came to 14 bases. CDR3 length equals 15 residues.

V is TRBV5-8 and J is TRBJ1-5; the D is unclear. The V end lost 1 base, the J end lost 3 bases, and 17 bases lay between the germline ends. CDR1 is SGHTS and CDR2 is YDEGEE in the germline V gene. This CDR3 is 17 amino acids long. In DNA form, the CDR3 reads TGTGCCAGCAGCTTGTCTCTTTGGCAGGCCAACAATCAGCCCCAGCATTTT. It codes for CASSLSLWQANNQPQHF.